The 18 T cell receptor beta chains below come from one sample, sequenced in a study of PD-1 blockade in classical Hodgkin lymphoma. After autologous stem cell transplantation all patients relapsed, and prior brentuximab vedotin exposure differed between cohorts. The repertoire was sequenced with immunoSEQ multiplex PCR; TCRdb's copy has only in-frame clones and lacks some. The sample lists around 100,000 clones; approximately 90% were seen once. The material sequenced was peripheral blood mononuclear cells (PBMCs), taken before the second cycle of nivolumab. The receptor source for this set is a human donor with classical Hodgkin lymphoma.

With respect to this clone: The junction does not match germline at one end; this may be a read error. This chain connects TRBV7-9 to TRBJ2-7, with D possibly TRBD1 on 5 matching bases. In germline, CDR1 is SEHNR, CDR2 FQNEAQ (reference sequence). CDR3 length equals 12 residues. The CDR3 DNA is TGTGCCAGCAGCTCTCAAGGGGCACCAGGGAACTTC. Translated: CASSSQGAPGNF.

J is TRBJ1-1 and V is TRBV19; D is uncertain. From germline, CDR1 is LNHDA and CDR2 SQIVND (reference sequence). The CDR3 has 14 amino acids. Deletions cut 3 bases from V and 5 bases from J, with 13 bases between. The CDR3 loop reads CASSMSEVRTEAFF. CDR3 in DNA: TGTGCCAGTAGTATGTCGGAGGTTAGGACTGAAGCTTTCTTT.

The chain couples TRBV2 to TRBJ1-5; D ambiguous. From germline, CDR1 is SNHLY and CDR2 FYNNEI. The CDR3 has 14 residues. Between the trimmed V and J ends, which lost 4 bases and 0 bases, there was a span of 7 bases. The CDR3 DNA reads as TGTGCCAGCAGTGCGATTGATAGCAATCAGCCCCAGCATTTT. It yields the protein CASSAIDSNQPQHF.

The rearrangement uses TRBV6-5 and TRBJ2-7; D assignment may be TRBD1 or TRBD2 (6 bases each). Germline CDR1 reads MNHEY; CDR2 reads SVGAGI. Trimming shortened V by 0 bases and J by 2 bases, and 14 bases separated the two germline ends. The CDR3 totals 16 residues. The CDR3 is CASSYSGGQIPYEQYF. The CDR3 nucleotides are TGTGCCAGCAGTTACTCGGGGGGACAAATACCCTACGAGCAGTACTTC.

V usage is TRBV4-3 and J usage is TRBJ2-1; 8 bases are a match to TRBD1. The CDR3 extends over 16 amino acids. Per germline, CDR1 LGHNA and CDR2 YSLEER. J lost 2 bases, V lost 2 bases, and 5 bases had no gene match. The CDR3 nucleotides are TGCGCCAGCAGCCAATCAGGGGGCGCAGCCTACAATGAGCAGTTCTTC. As protein: CASSQSGGAAYNEQFF.

The rearrangement joins TRBV7-8 to TRBJ1-5; D may be TRBD1 (5 bases). The CDR3 covers 14 residues. Per germline, CDR1 SGHVS and CDR2 FQNEAQ. The V end was cut by 5 bases, the J end by 0 bases, with 8 bases between. CDR3 amino acids: CASSQGPSNQPQHF. The CDR3 DNA reads as TGTGCCAGCAGCCAGGGACCTAGCAATCAGCCCCAGCATTTT.

This chain connects TRBV11-2 to TRBJ1-4; D possibly corresponds to TRBD1 (6 bases). Looked up from germline, CDR1 is SGHAT and CDR2 is FQNNGV. The ends were cut back, 5 bases at V and 1 base at J, with 11 bases in the middle. The CDR3 totals 15 residues. This CDR3 reads CASSPRGVTNEKLFF. Here the CDR3 DNA reads TGTGCCAGCAGCCCCAGGGGAGTAACTAATGAAAAACTGTTTTTT.

This chain connects TRBV7-9 to TRBJ2-6, with D unclear. CDR3 size: 15 residues. Trimming left V 3 bases short and J 0 bases short, with 6 bases between. CDR1 is SEHNR and CDR2 is FQNEAQ in the germline V gene (reference sequence). CDR3 sequence: CASSLRSSGANVLTF. DNA of the CDR3: TGTGCCAGCAGCTTGAGAAGCTCTGGGGCCAACGTCCTGACTTTC.

The chain has TRBV2 and TRBJ1-4; 9 bases align to TRBD1. CDR1 and CDR2 from the germline V gene are SNHLY and FYNNEI. The ends lost 5 bases at V and 4 bases at J; junction bases unmatched: 2. The CDR3 extends over 14 amino acids. The CDR3 DNA sequence: TGTGCCAGCAGTCCGGGACAGGGTAATGAAAAACTGTTTTTT. As protein: CASSPGQGNEKLFF.

V usage is TRBV10-3 and J usage is TRBJ2-5; D call uncertain. Germline lookup yields CDR1 ENHRY and CDR2 SYGVKD. The germline V and J ends were trimmed by 0 bases and 7 bases, with 12 bases remaining between them. CDR3 length: 14 amino acids. The chain's CDR3 is CAISESGNPGTQYF. As DNA, the CDR3 is TGTGCCATCAGTGAGTCGGGAAACCCGGGGACCCAGTACTTC.

The V call is TRBV27, the J call TRBJ1-2; a possible D gene is TRBD1 (5 bases). CDR3 length: 13 amino acids. Trimming pared 1 base from V and 6 bases from J, leaving 9 bases between. Germline V gene lookup returns CDR1 MNHEY and CDR2 SMNVEV (reference sequence). CDR3 nucleotide sequence: TGTGCCAGCAGTTTATGGGGGGGGGATGGCTACACCTTC. Amino acid sequence: CASSLWGGDGYTF.

V is TRBV4-2 and J is TRBJ2-2; a possible D gene is TRBD1 (6 bases). CDR1 and CDR2 (germline): LGHNA, YNFKEQ. Trimming left V 3 bases short and J 6 bases short, with 17 bases between. CDR3 size: 16 residues. The CDR3 spells CASSHGWGQGPGELFF. The CDR3, as DNA: TGTGCCAGCAGCCACGGCTGGGGGCAGGGCCCCGGGGAGCTGTTTTTT.

The chain is built from TRBV6-5 and TRBJ1-2; D is possibly TRBD1 (5 bases). The V and J ends lost 1 base and 3 bases respectively, with 15 bases between them. Germline CDR1 is MNHEY and CDR2 is SVGAGI. This CDR3 has 16 amino acids. This chain's CDR3 is CASSYLASGDHYGYTF. Written as DNA, the CDR3 is TGTGCCAGCAGTTACTTGGCTTCGGGGGATCACTATGGCTACACCTTC.

The chain is built from TRBV11-2 and TRBJ2-7; a weak D match, TRBD1 (9 bases). This CDR3 is 15 amino acids long. The V gene lost 5 bases and the J gene lost 3 bases, with 17 bases spanning the gap. Germline lookup yields CDR1 SGHAT and CDR2 FQNNGV. The CDR3 bases are TGTGCCAGCAGCCGCGGGGGGACAGGGCTCTACGAGCAGTACTTC. Residues: CASSRGGTGLYEQYF.

The CDR3 reads CASSEGGTGGTGLFF. CDR3 sequence (DNA): TGTGCCAGCAGTGAAGGAGGGACAGGGGGGACTGGACTGTTTTTT. This chain joins TRBV2 and TRBJ1-4; 11 bases are shared with TRBD1. V lost 1 base, J lost 13 bases, and 8 bases stayed unmatched. This CDR3 is 15 amino acids long. CDR1 and CDR2 (germline): SNHLY, FYNNEI.

The chain uses TRBV28 and TRBJ1-5; D is uncertain. V lost 3 bases, J lost 5 bases, and 2 bases lay in between. This CDR3 contains 11 residues. Looked up from germline, CDR1 is MDHEN and CDR2 is SYDVKM. For the CDR3, the DNA is TGTGCCAGCAGTTTCGATCAGCCCCAGCATTTT. It specifies CASSFDQPQHF. The full variable domain, its missing parts supplied by reference TRBV28 and TRBJ1-5, is DVKVTQSSRYLVKRTGEKVFLECVQDMDHENMFWYRQDPGLGLRLIYFSYDVKMKEKGDIPEGYSVSREKKERFSLILESASTNQTSMYLCASSFDQPQHFGDGTRLSIL.

The CDR3 DNA reads as TGTGCCAGCAGCGTTGGGCAGGCAATGAACACTGAAGCTTTCTTT. Translation gives CASSVGQAMNTEAFF. The V call is TRBV9, the J call TRBJ1-1; D is unresolved. V lost 2 bases, J lost 0 bases, and 11 bases lay in between. The germline CDR1 and CDR2 sequences are SGDLS and YYNGEE. CDR3 length: 15 amino acids.

The rearrangement links TRBV5-1 to TRBJ2-1; TRBD2 matches at 11 bases. This CDR3 spans 16 amino acids. The V gene end was trimmed by 4 bases and the J gene end by 5 bases; junction bases not matched to a gene: 8. Germline loops: CDR1 SGHRS, CDR2 YFSETQ. The CDR3 reads CASSAQGTSGDNEQFF. The CDR3 DNA reads TGCGCCAGCAGCGCACAAGGGACTAGCGGCGACAATGAGCAGTTCTTC.